What follows are 32 T cell receptor beta chains derived from one specimen sequenced in a study of shared clonotypes between healthy human individuals (dated by TCRdb to 2019 to 2021). The library was obtained by the immunoSEQ multiplex PCR assay. The clones in this table, taken by TCRdb from immuneACCESS, are in-frame only. Not every clone is retained; where verified, under half of the shortfall comes from an unresolved V gene, and the cause of the rest is unknown. The sample table shows about 2.3 million clones, and 80% to 95% are seen once. 0.37% of the sample belongs to the ten largest clones. The source material was naive CD4+ T cells from PBMCs. Read against the paper, the sample's cell subset or site label means: CD45RA+ positively selected. These receptors were collected from a man aged 18-30 years in good health. Some clones in this sample may be carry-over from other donors' samples.

This clone was found once. The chain employs TRBV19 and TRBJ2-6, with D perhaps TRBD1 (6 bases). The CDR3 sequence is 17 residues long. Trimming took 6 bases from V and 0 from J, leaving 15 bases between them. The germline CDR1 and CDR2 sequences are LNHDA and SQIVND (reference sequence). The DNA of the CDR3 is TGTGCCAGTAGACAACAGGGCCTGGTCTCTGGGGCCAACGTCCTGACTTTC. Translated, it gives CASRQQGLVSGANVLTF. The full variable domain, its missing parts supplied by reference TRBV19 and TRBJ2-6, is DGGITQSPKYLFRKEGQNVTLSCEQNLNHDAMYWYRQDPGQGLRLIYYSQIVNDFQKGDIAEGYSVSREKKESFPLTVTSAQKNPTAFYLCASRQQGLVSGANVLTFGAGSRLTVL.

The chain is built from TRBV6-5 and TRBJ2-7; a weak D match, TRBD2 (6 bases). This CDR3 spans 12 amino acids. The germline gives CDR1 MNHEY, CDR2 SVGAGI. Trimming took 6 bases from V and 5 from J, leaving 11 bases between them. Written as DNA, the CDR3 is TGTGCCAGCAGGAGACTAGGCAACGAGCAGTACTTC. It yields the protein CASRRLGNEQYF.

Comment on this clone: The same CDR3 can be traced to other DNA sequences in this sample. This rearrangement joins TRBV5-1 to TRBJ2-5; 7 nucleotides agree with TRBD1. Germline CDR1 reads SGHRS; CDR2 reads YFSETQ. The ends lost 5 bases at V and 5 bases at J; junction bases unmatched: 6. The CDR3 length is 13 residues. As DNA, the CDR3 is TGCGCCAGCAGTTTCCCAGGGGGTGAGACCCAGTACTTC. This translates into CASSFPGGETQYF.

This chain uses TRBV6-5 with TRBJ1-4; TRBD1 aligns across 9 bases. CDR1 and CDR2 (germline): MNHEY, SVGAGI. CDR3 length: 15 amino acids. The V segment lost 6 bases and the J segment 7 bases; nucleotides outside the gene matches: 9. CDR3 sequence reads: CASRINRGLGEKLFF. DNA for the CDR3: TGTGCCAGCAGGATCAACAGGGGGCTGGGTGAAAAACTGTTTTTT.

V is TRBV28 and J is TRBJ2-2; tentatively, D is TRBD2 (6 bases). The length of the CDR3 is 15 residues. Germline values: CDR1 MDHEN, CDR2 SYDVKM. With 8 bases removed from V and 7 bases from J, the gap between germline ends came to 20 bases. CDR3 protein: CASGLWTTRGGELFF. DNA for the CDR3: TGTGCCAGCGGCTTATGGACTACCCGGGGCGGGGAGCTGTTTTTT.

The chain joins TRBV7-2 to TRBJ2-3, with D perhaps TRBD1 (5 bases). The germline V gene has CDR1 SGHTA and CDR2 FQGNSA. Trimming shortened V by 4 bases and J by 4 bases, and 15 bases separated the two germline ends. CDR3 length: 15 residues. CDR3 in DNA: TGTGCCAGCAGCTCAAAGGCAGGGCAGGCAGATACGCAGTATTTT. It specifies CASSSKAGQADTQYF.

The CDR3 spells CASGASGRYEQYF. In DNA, the CDR3 is TGTGCCAGCGGGGCTAGCGGGCGTTACGAGCAGTACTTC. The chain recombines TRBV28 with TRBJ2-7; TRBD2 matches 8 bases. V was pared by 8 bases and J by 4 bases, with 7 bases of the junction left unmatched. This CDR3 has 13 amino acids. CDR1 is MDHEN and CDR2 is SYDVKM in the germline V gene.

The chain has TRBV5-8 and TRBJ1-2; D is uncertain. V shed 4 bases and J shed 0 bases, with 16 bases lying between them. Germline assignment: CDR1 SGHTS and CDR2 YDEGEE. The CDR3 contains 16 residues. This chain's CDR3 is CASSSTIRITNYGYTF. The DNA for the CDR3 is TGTGCCAGCAGCAGCACGATCAGGATCACTAACTATGGCTACACCTTC.

The chain has TRBV5-4 and TRBJ2-1; TRBD1 matches 7 bases. CDR3 size: 15 residues. From germline, CDR1 is SGHNT and CDR2 YYREEE (reference sequence). V gave up 2 bases and J gave up 12 bases; unmatched junction bases: 14. The CDR3 DNA sequence: TGTGCCAGCAGCTTTCAGACAGGGAGCGTACAAACGCAGTTCTTC. Amino acid sequence: CASSFQTGSVQTQFF.

The rearrangement joins TRBV19 to TRBJ2-1; the D call may be TRBD1 or TRBD2 (6 bases each). The CDR3 has 12 residues. The germline gives CDR1 LNHDA, CDR2 SQIVND (reference sequence). The V end was cut by 11 bases, the J end by 6 bases, with 14 bases between. DNA of the CDR3: TGTGCCTCCCGAGGGGGGCGCAATGAGCAGTTCTTC. Residues: CASRGGRNEQFF.

The chain employs TRBV5-1 and TRBJ2-7; D may be TRBD2 (5 bases). Trimming removed 1 base from V and 3 bases from J, with 14 bases in between. Germline CDR1 is SGHRS and CDR2 is YFSETQ. CDR3 length: 15 residues. The CDR3 spells CASSLYPSNNYEQYF. The CDR3 DNA follows: TGCGCCAGCAGCTTGTACCCTAGCAACAACTACGAGCAGTACTTC.

The J gene is TRBJ2-7, the V gene TRBV6-4; D not resolved. The V gene's germline CDR1 is MRHNA and CDR2 SNTAGT. The germline V and J ends were trimmed by 7 bases and 2 bases, with 12 bases remaining between them. The CDR3 extends over 13 amino acids. CDR3 loop: CASNGQRPYEQYF. Here the CDR3 DNA reads TGTGCCAGCAACGGCCAGAGACCCTACGAGCAGTACTTC.

This chain uses TRBV7-2 with TRBJ2-7, with D possibly being TRBD2 (6 bases). The V gene's germline CDR1 is SGHTA and CDR2 FQGNSA. Trimming pared 0 bases from V and 0 bases from J, leaving 15 bases between. The CDR3 has 17 amino acids. The CDR3 loop reads CASSLALGGKPSYEQYF. The CDR3 region has the DNA TGTGCCAGCAGCTTAGCGCTTGGCGGGAAACCCTCCTACGAGCAGTACTTC. The full variable domain, rest sourced from reference TRBV7-2 and TRBJ2-7, is GAGVSQSPSNKVTEKGKDVELRCDPISGHTALYWYRQSLGQGLEFLIYFQGNSAPDKSGLPSDRFSAERTGGSVSTLTIQRTQQEDSAVYLCASSLALGGKPSYEQYFGPGTRLTVT.

The chain combines TRBV4-1 with TRBJ2-1; D not resolved. Deletions cut 4 bases from V and 4 bases from J, with 14 bases between. CDR1 and CDR2 (germline): MGHRA, YSYEKL. The CDR3 is 15 residues long. CDR3 coding DNA: TGCGCCAGCAGCCGCGCTGCGGATCGATACAATGAGCAGTTCTTC. Its protein product is CASSRAADRYNEQFF.

This chain joins TRBV19 and TRBJ2-3, with TRBD2 matching 14 bases. The J segment lost 0 bases and the V segment lost 0 bases, leaving 5 bases of the junction unmatched. Germline CDR1 reads LNHDA; CDR2 reads SQIVND (reference sequence). This CDR3 contains 19 residues. This CDR3 is CASSIDHRTSGRSTDTQYF. The CDR3 DNA is TGTGCCAGTAGTATAGATCACCGGACTAGCGGGAGGAGCACAGATACGCAGTATTTT.

The chain is built from TRBV7-2 and TRBJ1-5, with TRBD1 as a possible D gene (5 bases). Germline CDR1 is SGHTA and CDR2 is FQGNSA. Trimming removed 0 bases at V and 6 bases at J, with 9 bases between. The CDR3 totals 14 residues. This CDR3 is CASSLAGVAQPQHF. In DNA form, the CDR3 reads TGTGCCAGCAGCTTAGCAGGGGTGGCTCAGCCCCAGCATTTT.

This sequence joins TRBV6-5 and TRBJ2-7, with D perhaps matching TRBD1 or TRBD2 (5 bases each). The CDR3 is made up of 14 amino acids. The V gene's germline CDR1 is MNHEY and CDR2 SVGAGI. V lost 2 bases to trimming and J lost 4 bases, with 12 bases between them. CDR3 sequence reads: CASSYARGGYEQYF. Written as DNA, the CDR3 is TGTGCCAGCAGTTACGCCCGGGGCGGGTACGAGCAGTACTTC.

The chain uses TRBV7-2 and TRBJ1-2, with a possible D match to TRBD1 (5 bases). V shed 1 base and J shed 2 bases, with 14 bases lying between them. Germline V CDR1 and CDR2: SGHTA, FQGNSA. The CDR3 runs 16 residues. The CDR3 nucleotides read TGTGCCAGCAGCTTAGGCTTGGGCAGGGTGAACTATGGCTACACCTTC. Amino acid sequence: CASSLGLGRVNYGYTF.

The rearrangement links TRBV2 to TRBJ1-2, with D uncertain. The CDR3 has 15 residues. The germline V gene encodes CDR1 SNHLY and CDR2 FYNNEI. Trimming shortened V by 5 bases and J by 4 bases, and 17 bases separated the two germline ends. The chain's CDR3 is CASSPREGSAYGYTF. CDR3 nucleotides: TGTGCCAGCAGTCCCCGGGAGGGTAGTGCCTATGGCTACACCTTC.

This clone was recorded once. This chain links TRBV7-2 with TRBJ1-4; D remains ambiguous. V dropped 2 bases and J dropped 7 bases, with 11 bases sitting between them. The CDR3 has 14 residues. Per the germline V gene, CDR1 is SGHTA and CDR2 is FQGNSA. CDR3 sequence (DNA): TGTGCCAGCAGCTTATTCACTTTTCCTGAAAAACTGTTTTTT. It encodes CASSLFTFPEKLFF.

The rearrangement joins TRBV6-4 to TRBJ1-2, with TRBD1 as a possible D gene (6 bases). Trimming removed 3 bases from V and 4 bases from J, with 12 bases in between. The length of the CDR3 is 14 residues. Germline V gene data show CDR1 as MRHNA and CDR2 as SNTAGT. Here the CDR3 reads CASSERPGAYGYTF. The CDR3 DNA follows: TGTGCCAGCAGTGAACGCCCAGGGGCCTATGGCTACACCTTC.

This chain connects TRBV4-3 to TRBJ1-1; 7 bases align to TRBD1. Germline V gene lookup returns CDR1 LGHNA and CDR2 YSLEER. Germline trimming cut 3 bases from V and 3 bases from J; bases unmatched to any gene: 13. The CDR3 runs 17 residues. In DNA, the CDR3 is TGCGCCAGCAGCCACTCTAACAGGGGAAAAGGGGACACTGAAGCTTTCTTT. Protein product: CASSHSNRGKGDTEAFF.

V usage is TRBV7-9 and J usage is TRBJ1-1; weak D call: TRBD1 (6 bases). The CDR3 runs to 15 residues. Germline V gene sequence: CDR1 SEHNR, CDR2 FQNEAQ (reference sequence). Trimming left V 1 base short and J 5 bases short, with 14 bases between. CDR3 amino acids: CASSLDPGAITEAFF. CDR3 nucleotides: TGTGCCAGCAGCTTAGATCCGGGGGCGATTACTGAAGCTTTCTTT.

This chain links TRBV7-7 with TRBJ2-1; tentatively, D is TRBD2 (5 bases). Trimming left V 5 bases short and J 6 bases short, with 14 bases between. Germline CDR1 and CDR2: SSHAT and FNYEAQ (reference sequence). The CDR3 spans 14 residues. CDR3 in amino acids: CASSPSGLFNEQFF. CDR3 in DNA: TGTGCCAGCAGCCCTTCCGGACTCTTCAATGAGCAGTTCTTC. The variable domain in full, completed from reference TRBV7-7 and TRBJ2-1, reads GAGVSQSPRYKVTKRGQDVTLRCDPISSHATLYWYQQALGQGPEFLTYFNYEAQPDKSGLPSDRFSAERPEGSISTLTIQRTEQRDSAMYRCASSPSGLFNEQFFGPGTRLTVL.

The chain recombines TRBV30 with TRBJ2-2; D unresolved. The CDR3 consists of 14 residues. CDR1 and CDR2 from the germline V gene are GTSNPN and SVGIG (reference sequence). V lost 0 bases and J 6 bases, leaving 11 bases between the germline ends. In DNA form, the CDR3 reads TGTGCCTGGAGTGTACGGATGGGCCCCGGGGAGCTGTTTTTT. Translating gives CAWSVRMGPGELFF.

This chain connects TRBV4-1 to TRBJ2-1, with D maybe TRBD2 (6 bases). V lost 0 bases and J 0 bases, leaving 21 bases between the germline ends. This CDR3 spans 20 amino acids. Germline V gives CDR1 MGHRA, CDR2 YSYEKL. CDR3 amino acids: CASSQDPAWRGRSSYNEQFF. The CDR3 DNA follows: TGCGCCAGCAGCCAAGATCCTGCCTGGCGGGGCCGGAGCTCCTACAATGAGCAGTTCTTC.

The chain employs TRBV2 and TRBJ1-1; D is undetermined. V dropped 6 bases and J dropped 12 bases, with 17 bases sitting between them. The CDR3 covers 12 residues. Germline CDR1 and CDR2: SNHLY and FYNNEI. The CDR3 loop reads CASRPHLMGTFF. CDR3 coding DNA: TGTGCCAGCAGACCGCACCTTATGGGAACTTTCTTT. Together with reference TRBV2 and TRBJ1-1, the CDR3 gives the full variable domain: EPEVTQTPSHQVTQMGQEVILRCVPISNHLYFYWYRQILGQKVEFLVSFYNNEISEKSEIFDDQFSVERPDGSNFTLKIRSTKLEDSAMYFCASRPHLMGTFFGQGTRLTVV.

The chain combines TRBV28 with TRBJ1-1; 8 bases fit TRBD1. CDR3 size: 17 residues. The germline CDR1 and CDR2 sequences are MDHEN and SYDVKM. With 6 bases clipped from V and 5 bases from J, the junction kept 17 bases outside the gene matches. The CDR3 DNA reads as TGTGCCAGCAGCCCACAGGGGGACCCGAAGGGTTTTACTGAAGCTTTCTTT. Translation: CASSPQGDPKGFTEAFF.

This chain connects TRBV10-2 to TRBJ1-2; 9 bases match TRBD1. Germline V gives CDR1 WSHSY, CDR2 SAAADI. The CDR3 runs 12 residues. Trimming removed 10 bases from V and 6 bases from J; junction bases left unmatched: 6. CDR3 sequence reads: CAISDRGDGYTF. In nucleotides, the CDR3 is TGCGCCATTTCGGACAGGGGAGATGGCTACACCTTC.

This chain connects TRBV7-3 to TRBJ2-5, with 10 bases identical to TRBD2. Germline V gene data show CDR1 as SGHTA and CDR2 as FQGTGA. The trim removed 5 bases at V and 4 bases at J, leaving 4 bases unmatched. The CDR3 length is 14 residues. The CDR3 spells CASSPSGSSETQYF. The CDR3 DNA reads TGTGCCAGCAGCCCTAGCGGGAGTTCAGAGACCCAGTACTTC.

The chain recombines TRBV5-1 with TRBJ2-5, with D perhaps given as TRBD1 or TRBD2 (5 bases each). The CDR3 is made up of 15 amino acids. CDR1 and CDR2 from the germline V gene are SGHRS and YFSETQ. V lost 6 bases and J 3 bases, leaving 18 bases between the germline ends. DNA of the CDR3: TGCGCCAGCAACACCAGAGGGCAGGGTGAAGAGACCCAGTACTTC. It is translated as CASNTRGQGEETQYF.

This sequence joins TRBV2 and TRBJ2-7; D may be TRBD2 (6 bases). The CDR3 spans 17 residues. Germline CDR1 and CDR2: SNHLY and FYNNEI. Trimming left V 5 bases short and J 7 bases short, with 27 bases between. For the CDR3, the DNA is TGTGCCAGCAGTCTTTCTTCACTAGCAAGGGTTAATAGTGAGCAGTACTTC. This translates into CASSLSSLARVNSEQYF.